Listed below are T cell receptor beta chains from one sample, sequenced in a study of CD8 T cells in ankylosing spondylitis. TCRdb itself ran the 5' RACE reads through MiXCR, one entry per CDR3 protein. Found here are about 210,000 distinct CDR3 sequences, roughly 8% of them singletons; the top ten hold 4.8%. Sample: blood, either unsorted or a sorted T cell fraction (not recorded which). These receptors were obtained from a female donor with ankylosing spondylitis or in good health (not recorded which). The CDR3 runs from the conserved cysteine through the conserved F or W. D genes are given only for firm matches. Some rows have no size entry. The others give once, few or many, or a class for an expanded clone.

cdr3_nt: TGCGCCAGCAGCCAAGTGGCGGGAGGTGTGGTGTACTTC
cdr3_aa: CASSQVAGGVVYF
j_call: TRBJ2-7
clone_size: many
d_call: TRBD2
v_call: TRBV4-3

cdr3_nt: TGTGCCAGCAGCCGACAGGGGAATTCACCCCTCCACTTT
cdr3_aa: CASSRQGNSPLHF
j_call: TRBJ1-6
clone_size: many
d_call: TRBD1
v_call: TRBV12-3/TRBV12-4

cdr3_nt: TGCGCCAGCAGCCAAGGACTAGCCGGGAAGGATGAGCAGTTCTTC
cdr3_aa: CASSQGLAGKDEQFF
j_call: TRBJ2-1
clone_size: many
d_call: TRBD2
v_call: TRBV4-1

cdr3_nt: TGTGCCAGTAGTGCCCGACTAGCGCAACAAGAGACCCAGTACTTC
cdr3_aa: CASSARLAQQETQYF
j_call: TRBJ2-5
clone_size: many
d_call: TRBD2
v_call: TRBV19

cdr3_nt: TGTGCCAGCAGCCCATTGGGGGCAGCCCCCATCTTC
cdr3_aa: CASSPLGAAPIF
j_call: TRBJ1-2
clone_size: few
d_call: -
v_call: TRBV7-2

cdr3_nt: TGTGCCAGCAGTGAACGCGTTAGCGGGAGGCCCTACGAGCAGTACTTC
cdr3_aa: CASSERVSGRPYEQYF
j_call: TRBJ2-7
clone_size: many
d_call: TRBD2
v_call: TRBV2

cdr3_nt: TGTGCCAGCAGCTACATCGGCGGGGCCGCTAGGGAGTTCTTC
cdr3_aa: CASSYIGGAAREFF
j_call: TRBJ2-1
clone_size: many
d_call: -
v_call: TRBV5-6

cdr3_nt: TGTGCCAGCAGACCTAATTCTAATGAGCAGTTCTTC
cdr3_aa: CASRPNSNEQFF
j_call: TRBJ2-1
clone_size: many
d_call: -
v_call: TRBV12-3/TRBV12-4

cdr3_nt: TGTGCCAGCAGCCAGGACTTTATGAACACCGGGGAGCTGTTTTTT
cdr3_aa: CASSQDFMNTGELFF
j_call: TRBJ2-2
clone_size: many
d_call: -
v_call: TRBV7-6

cdr3_nt: TGTGCCAGCAGACATGGGACAGCAGATACCTATGTCACTGAAGCTTTCTTT
cdr3_aa: CASRHGTADTYVTEAFF
j_call: TRBJ1-1
clone_size: many
d_call: TRBD1
v_call: TRBV6-1

cdr3_nt: TGTGCCAGCAGTGAGGGACTAGCGGGAAGAACAAGAGATACCCAGTACTTC
cdr3_aa: CASSEGLAGRTRDTQYF
j_call: TRBJ2-5
clone_size: many
d_call: TRBD2
v_call: TRBV2

cdr3_nt: TGTGCCACCGCCCAGACTAGCGGAGGGGTATACGAGCAGTACTTC
cdr3_aa: CATAQTSGGVYEQYF
j_call: TRBJ2-7
clone_size: -
d_call: TRBD2
v_call: TRBV7-9

cdr3_nt: TGTGCCAGCAGCGAAGGGACGGCTAAGCAGTTCTTC
cdr3_aa: CASSEGTAKQFF
j_call: TRBJ2-1
clone_size: many
d_call: -
v_call: TRBV3-1

cdr3_nt: TGCGCCAGCAGCCAAGATCAAGGACTCTACGAGCAGTACTTC
cdr3_aa: CASSQDQGLYEQYF
j_call: TRBJ2-7
clone_size: many
d_call: -
v_call: TRBV4-3

cdr3_nt: TGTGCCAGCATCATCGGACTAGCGGGTTATAGCACAGATACGCAGTATTTT
cdr3_aa: CASIIGLAGYSTDTQYF
j_call: TRBJ2-3
clone_size: many
d_call: TRBD2
v_call: TRBV12-3/TRBV12-4

cdr3_nt: TGTGTCATCAGTGATATCAATGAGCAGTTCTTC
cdr3_aa: CVISDINEQFF
j_call: TRBJ2-1
clone_size: -
d_call: -
v_call: TRBV10-3

cdr3_nt: TGCAGTGCTAGAGAGCCGACAGGGTACAATGAGCAGTTCTTC
cdr3_aa: CSAREPTGYNEQFF
j_call: TRBJ2-1
clone_size: many
d_call: TRBD1
v_call: TRBV20-1

cdr3_nt: TGCGCCAGCAGCCAAGAGTACTTGGACAGGGGTGGGAATGAGCAGTTCTTC
cdr3_aa: CASSQEYLDRGGNEQFF
j_call: TRBJ2-1
clone_size: many
d_call: TRBD1
v_call: TRBV4-3

cdr3_nt: TGTGCCAGCAGTAAAAGCAATGAGCAGTTCTTC
cdr3_aa: CASSKSNEQFF
j_call: TRBJ2-1
clone_size: many
d_call: -
v_call: TRBV12-3/TRBV12-4

cdr3_nt: TGCAGTGCTTTGGACAGGCGCTATGGCTACACCTTC
cdr3_aa: CSALDRRYGYTF
j_call: TRBJ1-2
clone_size: many
d_call: TRBD1
v_call: TRBV20-1

cdr3_nt: TGCGCCAGCACTAACCAGTTGGACAGTCGGATAAGGGAGACCCAGTACTTC
cdr3_aa: CASTNQLDSRIRETQYF
j_call: TRBJ2-5
clone_size: few
d_call: -
v_call: TRBV5-1

cdr3_nt: TGTGCCAGCAGTCCGCGGGTGCCTAACTATGGCTACACCTTC
cdr3_aa: CASSPRVPNYGYTF
j_call: TRBJ1-2
clone_size: many
d_call: -
v_call: TRBV7-8

cdr3_nt: TGTGCCAGCAGTTTTGGGGTTACCTACGAGCAGTACTTC
cdr3_aa: CASSFGVTYEQYF
j_call: TRBJ2-7
clone_size: many
d_call: -
v_call: TRBV27

cdr3_nt: TGTGCCAGCATCCCGACTAGCGGATACAATGAGCAGTTCTTC
cdr3_aa: CASIPTSGYNEQFF
j_call: TRBJ2-1
clone_size: many
d_call: -
v_call: TRBV21-1

cdr3_nt: TGTGCCAGCAGCCTCATGTTGCCGGCGGATGGCTACACCTTC
cdr3_aa: CASSLMLPADGYTF
j_call: TRBJ1-2
clone_size: many
d_call: -
v_call: TRBV7-2

cdr3_nt: TGCAGTGCCCACCGGGACAGGGTAGGAGGTGAGCAGTTCTTC
cdr3_aa: CSAHRDRVGGEQFF
j_call: TRBJ2-1
clone_size: many
d_call: TRBD1
v_call: TRBV20-1

cdr3_nt: TGTGCCAGCAGCCCCTCCGCGCGCACAGCTTTCTTT
cdr3_aa: CASSPSARTAFF
j_call: TRBJ1-1
clone_size: many
d_call: -
v_call: TRBV28

cdr3_nt: TGCGCCAGCAGCTTGTCCCCGGGGAGCTCCTACGAGCAGTACTTC
cdr3_aa: CASSLSPGSSYEQYF
j_call: TRBJ2-7
clone_size: many
d_call: -
v_call: TRBV5-1

cdr3_nt: TGTGCCAGCAGCCTTGGGACAGAGTCTTACGAGCAGTACTTC
cdr3_aa: CASSLGTESYEQYF
j_call: TRBJ2-7
clone_size: many
d_call: TRBD1
v_call: TRBV28

cdr3_nt: TGTGCCAGCAGTTACTCGAACAGAGATGGCTACACCTTC
cdr3_aa: CASSYSNRDGYTF
j_call: TRBJ1-2
clone_size: few
d_call: -
v_call: TRBV6-5

cdr3_nt: TGTGCCAGCAGCTACGACAGGGTTGGCACCGGGGAGCTGTTTTTT
cdr3_aa: CASSYDRVGTGELFF
j_call: TRBJ2-2
clone_size: many
d_call: TRBD1
v_call: TRBV7-2

cdr3_nt: TGTGCCAGCAGCTTCGGCGGGGCCCGCACAGATACGCAGTATTTT
cdr3_aa: CASSFGGARTDTQYF
j_call: TRBJ2-3
clone_size: few
d_call: -
v_call: TRBV7-2

cdr3_nt: TGTGCCAGCAGCTCCGACGACGGCAGACGGGTGGATTTT
cdr3_aa: CASSSDDGRRVDF
j_call: TRBJ2-3
clone_size: -
d_call: -
v_call: TRBV7-2

cdr3_nt: TGTGCCAGCAGCTTCCCCAGGGGACGTGACTATACGCAGTATTTT
cdr3_aa: CASSFPRGRDYTQYF
j_call: TRBJ2-3
clone_size: -
d_call: -
v_call: TRBV7-9

cdr3_nt: TGTGCCAGCAGTTACCCACCGCCAGACTATGGCTACACCTTC
cdr3_aa: CASSYPPPDYGYTF
j_call: TRBJ1-2
clone_size: many
d_call: -
v_call: TRBV6-2/TRBV6-3

cdr3_nt: TGCGCCAGCAGCCAAGTAGCGGGAGTGACCTACAATGAGCAGTTCTTC
cdr3_aa: CASSQVAGVTYNEQFF
j_call: TRBJ2-1
clone_size: many
d_call: TRBD2
v_call: TRBV4-3

cdr3_nt: TGTGCCAGCAGTTTAGCGCGGATCCCTAGAGAGACCCAGTACTTC
cdr3_aa: CASSLARIPRETQYF
j_call: TRBJ2-5
clone_size: many
d_call: -
v_call: TRBV12-3/TRBV12-4

cdr3_nt: TGCAGTGCTAGAGACGGACTAGCGGGACTTGCCGGGGAGCTGTTTTTT
cdr3_aa: CSARDGLAGLAGELFF
j_call: TRBJ2-2
clone_size: many
d_call: TRBD2
v_call: TRBV20-1

cdr3_nt: TGCAGTGCTAGCGGTCCGTCCGCCTACAATGAGCAGTTCTTC
cdr3_aa: CSASGPSAYNEQFF
j_call: TRBJ2-1
clone_size: many
d_call: -
v_call: TRBV20-1

cdr3_nt: TGTGCCAGCACCGAAATGAGCGCACTAGTTCGGGGCAATGAGCAGTTCTTC
cdr3_aa: CASTEMSALVRGNEQFF
j_call: TRBJ2-1
clone_size: many
d_call: -
v_call: TRBV12-3/TRBV12-4

cdr3_nt: TGTGCCAGCTCACCTGGGGTCGGCGGCTACACCTTC
cdr3_aa: CASSPGVGGYTF
j_call: TRBJ1-2
clone_size: -
d_call: -
v_call: TRBV18

cdr3_nt: TGTGCCAGCACGTCCCCTCCCGGGGCCTCAGCTTTCTTT
cdr3_aa: CASTSPPGASAFF
j_call: TRBJ1-1
clone_size: -
d_call: -
v_call: TRBV12-3/TRBV12-4

cdr3_nt: TGTGCCAGCAGTGAGTGGTTACTAGGACCTTCACCCCTCCACTTT
cdr3_aa: CASSEWLLGPSPLHF
j_call: TRBJ1-6
clone_size: -
d_call: -
v_call: TRBV6-1

cdr3_nt: TGCAGCGCCGGAAGCACTGAAGCTTTCTTT
cdr3_aa: CSAGSTEAFF
j_call: TRBJ1-1
clone_size: many
d_call: -
v_call: TRBV29-1

cdr3_nt: TGCGCCAGCAGCGTAACAGGGGGCAGGATGAACACTGAAGCTTTCTTT
cdr3_aa: CASSVTGGRMNTEAFF
j_call: TRBJ1-1
clone_size: many
d_call: TRBD1
v_call: TRBV5-1

cdr3_nt: TGTGCCAGCAGTTGGGGACAGTGGAGTTACAATGAGCAGTTCTTC
cdr3_aa: CASSWGQWSYNEQFF
j_call: TRBJ2-1
clone_size: many
d_call: TRBD1
v_call: TRBV27

cdr3_nt: TGTGCCAGCGGGCCCGGGACTAACTCCTACGAGCAGTACTTC
cdr3_aa: CASGPGTNSYEQYF
j_call: TRBJ2-7
clone_size: many
d_call: TRBD2
v_call: TRBV3-1

cdr3_nt: TGTGCCAGCAGGGGTTTTACATATGAGCAGTTCTTC
cdr3_aa: CASRGFTYEQFF
j_call: TRBJ2-1
clone_size: few
d_call: -
v_call: TRBV2

cdr3_nt: TGCAGTGCTCTACATGGGGATGGCTACACCTTC
cdr3_aa: CSALHGDGYTF
j_call: TRBJ1-2
clone_size: many
d_call: -
v_call: TRBV20-1